What follows are 28 T cell receptor beta chains derived from one specimen sequenced in a study of Graves' ophthalmopathy and Graves' hyperthyroidism. CDR3 regions of TCR beta were amplified from RNA transcripts. The first round was an RT-PCR with HTBI primers, and the second round was a multiplex PCR. TCRdb re-called the multiplex PCR reads through MiXCR, storing one row per CDR3 protein. The sample gives 200,000 to 250,000 distinct CDR3 sequences, 29% of which show up once; approximately 9.1% is in the top ten. Sequencing was performed on peripheral blood. The receptor source for this set is a man in his fifties with Graves' ophthalmopathy.

J is TRBJ2-7 and V is TRBV20-1, with 7 nucleotides matching TRBD2. The CDR3 loop spans 18 amino acids. Trimming at V came to 3 bases and at J to 1 base, leaving 18 bases not matched to a gene. Germline lookup yields CDR1 DFQATT and CDR2 SNEGSKA (reference sequence). The DNA of the CDR3 is TGCAGTGCTAGTCCCACTTCCGGGACGGGCGGGAGTTCCTACGAGCAGTACTTC. Residues: CSASPTSGTGGSSYEQYF.

This clonotype has ten or more counts. For the CDR3, the DNA is TGCAGTGCTAGAGTAACTCCCGGGACAGAGCGATATGGCTACACCTTC. The encoded protein is CSARVTPGTERYGYTF. This sequence joins TRBV20-1 and TRBJ1-2; 7 bases line up with TRBD1. Looked up from germline, CDR1 is DFQATT and CDR2 is SNEGSKA (reference sequence). V lost 1 base, J lost 5 bases, and 13 bases stayed unmatched. This CDR3 is 16 amino acids long.

This clonotype was recorded many times. The V call is TRBV28, the J call TRBJ1-2, with unresolved D. The germline gives CDR1 MDHEN, CDR2 SYDVKM. V lost 11 bases and J lost 0, with 13 bases in between. There are 13 residues in the CDR3. The CDR3: CAAVGPSNYGYTF. Written as DNA, the CDR3 is TGTGCCGCAGTAGGGCCATCTAACTATGGCTACACCTTC.

This clonotype was found many times. The junction and the germline gene differ at one end; a read error may be behind it. CDR3 coding DNA: TGCAGCGTTGAGCAGGCCAGGGAGATCCAGTACTTC. Protein product: CSVEQAREIQYF. This sequence joins TRBV29-1 and TRBJ2-5; either TRBD1 or TRBD2 may supply D (5 bases each). Germline V CDR1 and CDR2: SQVTM, ANQGSEA. CDR3 length: 12 residues.

The sample holds many counts of this clonotype. The rearrangement joins TRBV9 to TRBJ1-5; no reliable D call. CDR1 is SGDLS, CDR2 YYNGEE, per germline. Trimming shortened V by 3 bases and J by 5 bases, and 9 bases separated the two germline ends. This CDR3 is built from 13 residues. The CDR3 region is CASSGRPDQPQHF. CDR3 nucleotide sequence: TGTGCCAGCAGCGGGCGGCCGGATCAGCCCCAGCATTTT.

In its sample, this clonotype was seen many times. The chain is built from TRBV5-1 and TRBJ2-7; D possibly corresponds to TRBD2 (6 bases). V lost 2 bases, J lost 6 bases, and 12 bases lay in between. This CDR3 region has 13 residues. CDR1 is SGHRS, CDR2 YFSETQ, per germline. The CDR3 DNA follows: TGCGCCAGCAGCTTTAATCAGGGACTCGAGCAGTACTTC. Translated, it gives CASSFNQGLEQYF.

This clonotype was observed at least ten times. The chain couples TRBV28 to TRBJ1-2, with 7 bases fitting TRBD1. The J segment lost 6 bases and the V segment lost 5 bases, leaving 9 bases of the junction unmatched. The germline V gene has CDR1 MDHEN and CDR2 SYDVKM. The CDR3 spans 14 residues. In DNA form, the CDR3 reads TGTGCCAGCAGTCACGGACAGGACCAAGATGGCTACACCTTC. The encoded protein is CASSHGQDQDGYTF.

This clonotype appeared many times. The V and J genes are TRBV6-5 and TRBJ2-7; a possible D gene is TRBD1 (6 bases). The germline V and J ends were trimmed by 10 bases and 0 bases, with 16 bases remaining between them. The germline gives CDR1 MNHEY, CDR2 SVGAGI. The CDR3 is 14 amino acids. The CDR3 is CANKRDRSSYEQYF. The CDR3 nucleotides are TGTGCCAACAAGCGTGACAGGAGCTCCTACGAGCAGTACTTC.

J is TRBJ1-5 and V is TRBV6-2 or TRBV6-3, with unresolved D. The V gene's germline CDR1 is MNHEY and CDR2 SVGEGT. The CDR3 is made up of 14 amino acids. Trimming took 9 bases from V and 5 from J, leaving 17 bases between them. The CDR3 loop reads CASTTEEPYQPQHF. In DNA form, the CDR3 reads TGTGCCAGTACCACAGAGGAGCCCTATCAGCCCCAGCATTTT.

V gene TRBV7-8 combines with J gene TRBJ2-2; perhaps TRBD2 as D (6 bases). V was trimmed by 5 bases and J by 2 bases, leaving 12 bases between them. The V gene's germline CDR1 is SGHVS and CDR2 FQNEAQ. This CDR3 has 15 residues. Here the CDR3 reads CASSLWGENTGELFF. The CDR3 nucleotides read TGTGCCAGCAGCCTGTGGGGGGAAAACACCGGGGAGCTGTTTTTT. The variable domain in full, with the rest retrieved from reference TRBV7-8 and TRBJ2-2, is GAGVSQSPRYKVAKRGQDVALRCDPISGHVSLFWYQQALGQGPEFLTYFQNEAQLDKSGLPSDRFFAERPEGSVSTLKIQRTQQEDSAVYLCASSLWGENTGELFFGEGSRLTVL.

The chain recombines TRBV12-3 or TRBV12-4 with TRBJ1-1; perhaps TRBD1 as D (5 bases). V was pared by 3 bases and J by 5 bases, with 10 bases between. The CDR3 consists of 13 residues. The CDR3 reads CASSFGWGTEAFF. CDR3 sequence (DNA): TGTGCCAGCAGTTTTGGGTGGGGGACTGAAGCTTTCTTT.

The chain links TRBV12-3 or TRBV12-4 to TRBJ1-2; D gene ambiguous. Trimming cost V 4 bases and J 4 bases, with 10 bases left between them. The CDR3 is 13 residues long. CDR3 sequence: CASSSAAAYGYTF. CDR3 in DNA: TGTGCCAGCAGTTCAGCAGCAGCCTATGGCTACACCTTC.

This clonotype was seen ten or more times. This chain joins TRBV14 and TRBJ1-1, with D hard to call. The germline CDR1 and CDR2 sequences are SGHDN and FVKESK. This CDR3 contains 13 residues. Trimming left V 7 bases short and J 7 bases short, with 16 bases between. The CDR3 here is CASMDGIGVEAFF. The CDR3 bases are TGTGCCAGCATGGACGGGATTGGGGTTGAAGCTTTCTTT.

This clonotype was seen at least ten times. V gene TRBV20-1 combines with J gene TRBJ2-7, with D unclear. Germline CDR1 is DFQATT and CDR2 is SNEGSKA (reference sequence). Trimming took off 1 base at V and 5 bases at J, with 6 bases between the two ends. The CDR3 contains 11 residues. This CDR3 is CSARGGNEQYF. DNA of the CDR3: TGCAGTGCTAGAGGAGGTAACGAGCAGTACTTC.

This clonotype has a count of ten or more. The chain is built from TRBV12-3 or TRBV12-4 and TRBJ2-5, with a tentative D call TRBD2 (5 bases). This CDR3 has 13 residues. V dropped 3 bases and J dropped 4 bases, with 9 bases sitting between them. The CDR3 bases are TGTGCCAGCAGTTTCTATGGAGGAGAGACCCAGTACTTC. Amino acids: CASSFYGGETQYF.

The chain has TRBV28 and TRBJ2-7; 7 nucleotides agree with TRBD1. The CDR3 length is 15 residues. V lost 6 bases and J lost 0; bases outside the gene matches: 8. Germline CDR1 MDHEN, CDR2 SYDVKM. CDR3 in DNA: TGTGCCAGCAGGACCAGGGGGAAAAGCTCCTACGAGCAGTACTTC. Its protein product is CASRTRGKSSYEQYF.

This clonotype has at least ten counts. This chain uses TRBV18 with TRBJ1-1; the D is unclear. With 6 bases removed from V and 0 bases from J, the gap between germline ends came to 11 bases. The germline gives CDR1 KGHSH, CDR2 LQKENI. The CDR3 runs to 14 residues. Here the CDR3 reads CASSPPEMNTEAFF. DNA for the CDR3: TGTGCCAGCTCCCCTCCTGAGATGAACACTGAAGCTTTCTTT. The full variable domain, in which reference TRBV18 and TRBJ1-1 provide the parts outside the CDR3, is NAGVMQNPRHLVRRRGQEARLRCSPMKGHSHVYWYRQLPEEGLKFMVYLQKENIIDESGMPKERFSAEFPKEGPSILRIQQVVRGDSAAYFCASSPPEMNTEAFFGQGTRLTVV.

Ten or more counts support this clonotype. This chain connects TRBV6-2 or TRBV6-3 to TRBJ2-5; 9 bases match TRBD2. The ends lost 0 bases at V and 5 bases at J; junction bases unmatched: 7. Germline V gene sequence: CDR1 MNHEY, CDR2 SVGEGT. The CDR3 runs to 16 residues. CDR3 in amino acids: CASSYSSLAGTETQYF. CDR3 nucleotides: TGTGCCAGCAGTTACTCTAGCCTAGCGGGGACGGAGACCCAGTACTTC.

There are many counts of this clonotype. The V call is TRBV20-1, the J call TRBJ2-7; TRBD2 agrees at 10 bases. The V gene end was trimmed by 5 bases and the J gene end by 2 bases; junction bases not matched to a gene: 3. The CDR3 covers 13 residues. Germline V lookup: CDR1 DFQATT, CDR2 SNEGSKA (reference sequence). The CDR3 region is CSAPSGSTYEQYF. For the CDR3, the DNA is TGCAGTGCTCCTAGCGGGAGTACCTACGAGCAGTACTTC.

This clonotype was detected ten times or more. This rearrangement joins TRBV2 to TRBJ2-7; unclear D gene. Trimming removed 7 bases from V and 3 bases from J, with 13 bases in between. This CDR3 is built from 13 residues. The germline V gene has CDR1 SNHLY and CDR2 FYNNEI. The CDR3 protein is CASKPPALYEQYF. The CDR3 bases are TGTGCCAGCAAGCCACCAGCGCTCTACGAGCAGTACTTC.

There are many counts of this clonotype. The chain has TRBV5-1 and TRBJ2-7, with 10 bases identical to TRBD1. Unmatched junction bases numbered 9, after V lost 1 base and J lost 5 bases. Germline V CDR1 and CDR2: SGHRS, YFSETQ. The CDR3 contains 16 residues. The CDR3 region is CASSLTPGQGIHEQYF. The CDR3 nucleotides are TGCGCCAGCAGCTTGACCCCGGGACAGGGGATCCACGAGCAGTACTTC.

This clonotype was observed at least ten times. This chain joins TRBV30 and TRBJ1-6, with unresolved D. The length of the CDR3 is 14 residues. Trimming stripped 1 base from V and 5 bases from J, with 9 bases between. Per germline, CDR1 GTSNPN and CDR2 SVGIG (reference sequence). The CDR3 spells CAWSAPGNNSPLHF. The CDR3 nucleotides are TGTGCCTGGAGTGCCCCGGGAAATAATTCACCCCTCCACTTT.

This clonotype has a count of ten or more. This chain joins TRBV20-1 and TRBJ2-5; D remains unclear. Germline V CDR1 and CDR2: DFQATT, SNEGSKA (reference sequence). The CDR3 covers 13 residues. Trimming removed 4 bases from V and 2 bases from J, with 11 bases in between. The CDR3 bases are TGCAGTGCTATTCAGGATTTTCAAGAGACCCAGTACTTC. Its protein product is CSAIQDFQETQYF.

This clonotype was counted between two and nine times. The V and J genes are TRBV7-8 and TRBJ2-7, with TRBD1 identical over 7 bases. V trimming: 5 bases; J trimming: 4 bases; junction bases outside the gene matches: 11. Germline V CDR1 and CDR2: SGHVS, FQNEAQ. CDR3 length equals 15 residues. CDR3 sequence reads: CASSQLTGAVYEQYF. CDR3 coding DNA: TGTGCCAGCAGCCAACTAACAGGGGCCGTTTACGAGCAGTACTTC.

This chain connects TRBV15 to TRBJ1-1; perhaps TRBD1 as D (5 bases). The CDR3 length is 15 residues. The V and J ends lost 0 bases and 4 bases respectively, with 12 bases between them. In germline, CDR1 is LNHNV, CDR2 YYDKDF (reference sequence). The CDR3 loop reads CATSRDGGIGTEAFF. CDR3 DNA sequence: TGTGCCACCAGCAGAGATGGGGGGATTGGCACTGAAGCTTTCTTT.

This clonotype came up many times. The V call is TRBV28, the J call TRBJ1-3, with D maybe TRBD1 (5 bases). The germline gives CDR1 MDHEN, CDR2 SYDVKM. The CDR3 has 14 amino acids. V shed 6 bases and J shed 0 bases, with 9 bases lying between them. CDR3 sequence: CASRMGGSGNTIYF. DNA of the CDR3: TGTGCCAGCAGAATGGGGGGCTCTGGAAACACCATATATTTT.

The gene calls are TRBV20-1 and TRBJ2-5, with 7 bases lining up with TRBD2. J was trimmed by 7 bases and V by 1 base; bases with no gene match: 12. CDR3 length: 15 residues. In germline, CDR1 is DFQATT, CDR2 SNEGSKA (reference sequence). The DNA for the CDR3 is TGCAGTGCTAGAGTACGGGAGTTAGGGAGGGGGACCCAGTACTTC. It codes for CSARVRELGRGTQYF.

This clonotype showed up many times. The J gene is TRBJ2-5, the V gene TRBV7-9; D is uncertain. Trimming pared 1 base from V and 2 bases from J, leaving 5 bases between. The CDR3 runs to 13 residues. The V gene's germline CDR1 is SEHNR and CDR2 FQNEAQ (reference sequence). In DNA, the CDR3 is TGTGCCAGCAGCTTAGAGGGACAAGAGACCCAGTACTTC. It yields the protein CASSLEGQETQYF.